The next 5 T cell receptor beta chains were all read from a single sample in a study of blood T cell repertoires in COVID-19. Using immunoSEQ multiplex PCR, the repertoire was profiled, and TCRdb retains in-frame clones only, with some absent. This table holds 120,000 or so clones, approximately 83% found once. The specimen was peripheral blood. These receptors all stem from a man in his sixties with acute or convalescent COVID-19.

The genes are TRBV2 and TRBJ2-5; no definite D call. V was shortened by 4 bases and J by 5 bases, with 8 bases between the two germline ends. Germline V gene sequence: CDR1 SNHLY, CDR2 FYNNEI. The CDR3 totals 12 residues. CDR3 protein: CASSGSRETQYF. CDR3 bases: TGTGCCAGCAGTGGGTCCCGGGAGACCCAGTACTTC.

The CDR3 sequence: CSANDDPGDNYGYTF. The CDR3 DNA reads as TGCAGTGCTAATGACGACCCGGGAGATAACTATGGCTACACCTTC. The V and J genes are TRBV20-1 and TRBJ1-2, with no clear D. The V end was cut by 4 bases, the J end by 1 base, with 16 bases between. Germline CDR1 DFQATT, CDR2 SNEGSKA (reference sequence). The CDR3 sequence is 15 residues long.

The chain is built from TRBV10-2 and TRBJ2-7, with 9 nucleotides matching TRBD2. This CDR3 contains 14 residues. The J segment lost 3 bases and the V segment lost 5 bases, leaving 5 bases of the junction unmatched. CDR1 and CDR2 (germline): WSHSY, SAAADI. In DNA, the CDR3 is TGCGCCAGCAGTCGACTAGCGGAGTACTACGAGCAGTACTTC. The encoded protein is CASSRLAEYYEQYF.

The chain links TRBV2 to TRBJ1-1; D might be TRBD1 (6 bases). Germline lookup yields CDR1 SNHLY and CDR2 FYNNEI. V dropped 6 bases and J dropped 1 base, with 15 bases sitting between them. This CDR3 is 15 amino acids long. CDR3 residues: CASRPIEGGNTEAFF. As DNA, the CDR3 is TGTGCCAGCAGACCGATTGAAGGGGGGAACACTGAAGCTTTCTTT.

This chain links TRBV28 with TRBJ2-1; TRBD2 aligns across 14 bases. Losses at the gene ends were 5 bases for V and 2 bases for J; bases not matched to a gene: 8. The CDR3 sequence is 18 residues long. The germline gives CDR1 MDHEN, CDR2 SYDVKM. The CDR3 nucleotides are TGTGCCAGCAGTACCCGCGGGACTAGCGGGAGTACCTACAATGAGCAGTTCTTC. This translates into CASSTRGTSGSTYNEQFF.